A single sample gave rise to the 10 T cell receptor beta chains below, sequenced in a study of beta chain features in type 1 diabetes. Investigators reverse transcribed all isolated RNA, so they sequenced expressed TCRB transcripts. TCRdb keeps only in-frame clones here, not all; method: immunoSEQ multiplex PCR. The repertoire holds under 800,000 clones, with roughly a sixth as singletons. Sequencing used naive CD4+ T cells from blood. Every receptor here comes from a man in his late teens or twenties in good health.

Only a few counts were recorded for this clone. The V call is TRBV7-2, the J call TRBJ2-1; D may be TRBD2 (5 bases). This CDR3 comprises 11 residues. Germline V gene lookup returns CDR1 SGHTA and CDR2 FQGNSA. The germline V and J ends were trimmed by 4 bases and 14 bases, with 12 bases remaining between them. CDR3 DNA: TGTGCCAGCAGCTCCGTCGGGAAGGAGTTCTTC. It is translated as CASSSVGKEFF.

The J gene is TRBJ1-4, the V gene TRBV28; D is undetermined. This CDR3 has 16 residues. The V end was cut by 5 bases, the J end by 0 bases, with 13 bases between. CDR1 is MDHEN, CDR2 SYDVKM, per germline. CDR3 nucleotide sequence: TGTGCCAGCAGTACCATGGGGTTTACAACTAATGAAAAACTGTTTTTT. As protein: CASSTMGFTTNEKLFF.

This clone was recorded a few times. This rearrangement joins TRBV6-5 to TRBJ1-5; D remains ambiguous. Trimming pared 2 bases from V and 2 bases from J, leaving 7 bases between. The germline gives CDR1 MNHEY, CDR2 SVGAGI. This CDR3 is built from 14 residues. CDR3 sequence: CASSYLGGNQPQHF. The CDR3 region has the DNA TGTGCCAGCAGTTACCTAGGCGGCAATCAGCCCCAGCATTTT.

V usage is TRBV9 and J usage is TRBJ2-1, with a possible D match to TRBD1 (5 bases). The CDR3 sequence is 14 residues long. Germline V gene data show CDR1 as SGDLS and CDR2 as YYNGEE. V was trimmed by 4 bases and J by 0 bases, leaving 8 bases between them. CDR3 nucleotides: TGTGCCAGCAGCTTCAGGGTCTCCTACAATGAGCAGTTCTTC. Translated, it gives CASSFRVSYNEQFF. Variable domain in full (rest from reference TRBV9 and TRBJ2-1): DSGVTQTPKHLITATGQRVTLRCSPRSGDLSVYWYQQSLDQGLQFLIQYYNGEERAKGNILERFSAQQFPDLHSELNLSSLELGDSALYFCASSFRVSYNEQFFGPGTRLTVL.

This clone has only a few counts. This chain links TRBV9 with TRBJ1-3; D is undetermined. This CDR3 is built from 16 residues. The germline V gene has CDR1 SGDLS and CDR2 YYNGEE. The V and J ends lost 0 bases and 1 base respectively, with 11 bases between them. CDR3 in amino acids: CASSVERAGSGNTIYF. The DNA for the CDR3 is TGTGCCAGCAGCGTAGAACGGGCCGGTTCTGGAAACACCATATATTTT.

This chain links TRBV5-4 with TRBJ1-2; 8 bases are a match to TRBD1. With 0 bases clipped from V and 3 bases from J, the junction kept 7 bases outside the gene matches. The germline V gene encodes CDR1 SGHNT and CDR2 YYREEE (reference sequence). The CDR3 contains 16 residues. As DNA, the CDR3 is TGTGCCAGCAGCTTGGCCCCAGGACAGGGCTACTATGGCTACACCTTC. This encodes CASSLAPGQGYYGYTF.

This clone was seen a few times. The chain couples TRBV5-4 to TRBJ2-1; D may correspond to TRBD1 or TRBD2 (5 bases each). Germline V gene lookup returns CDR1 SGHNT and CDR2 YYREEE (reference sequence). The CDR3 extends over 14 amino acids. Trimming shortened V by 4 bases and J by 6 bases, and 14 bases separated the two germline ends. CDR3 sequence (DNA): TGTGCCAGCAGCCGGCTAGAGGGGCCCAATGAGCAGTTCTTC. Protein sequence: CASSRLEGPNEQFF.

The V and J genes are TRBV25-1 and TRBJ1-6; 8 positions agree with TRBD1. The CDR3 extends over 16 amino acids. The germline gives CDR1 MGHDK, CDR2 SYGVNS. V trimming: 2 bases; J trimming: 2 bases; junction bases outside the gene matches: 2. The CDR3 bases are TGTGCCAGCAGTGAACCAGGGGGCGCCTATAATTCACCCCTCCACTTT. Amino acids: CASSEPGGAYNSPLHF.

Concerning this clone: In the same sample, other DNA sequences code for this CDR3. The genes are TRBV7-2 and TRBJ2-7; no firm D call. Germline-derived CDR1 and CDR2 are SGHTA and FQGNSA. The V end was cut by 0 bases, the J end by 1 base, with 7 bases between. The CDR3 has 14 residues. CDR3 protein: CASSLAGPSYEQYF. DNA of the CDR3: TGTGCCAGCAGCTTAGCAGGTCCTTCCTACGAGCAGTACTTC.

This clone was seen more than once but under ten times. CDR3 DNA sequence: TGTGCCAGCAGCGCCGACAGCCCCAGGTCCTACGAGCAGTACTTC. The encoded protein is CASSADSPRSYEQYF. The gene calls are TRBV9 and TRBJ2-7; D may be TRBD1 (5 bases). The length of the CDR3 is 15 residues. Per the germline V gene, CDR1 is SGDLS and CDR2 is YYNGEE. V was shortened by 3 bases and J by 1 base, with 14 bases between the two germline ends.